The 22 T cell receptor beta chains below all came from one sample that was sequenced in a study of blood T cell repertoires in COVID-19. Produced via immunoSEQ multiplex PCR; TCRdb's table is partial and in-frame only. This table has about 230,000 clones, about 90% appearing once. The sample was PBMCs or T cells enriched from blood (not recorded which). Receptors were obtained from a young woman who had been exposed to COVID-19.

The chain links TRBV15 to TRBJ1-3; 7 nucleotides match TRBD1. The CDR3 sequence is 15 residues long. Per the germline V gene, CDR1 is LNHNV and CDR2 is YYDKDF (reference sequence). The junction had 2 bases not matched to a gene; V was cut back by 3 bases and J by 0 bases. The CDR3 region has the DNA TGTGCCACCAGCAGTGGGGACAGCTCTGGAAACACCATATATTTT. It encodes CATSSGDSSGNTIYF.

The V call is TRBV5-1, the J call TRBJ2-1; 10 bases align to TRBD2. The J segment lost 1 base and the V segment lost 4 bases, leaving 5 bases of the junction unmatched. Germline-derived CDR1 and CDR2 are SGHRS and YFSETQ. The CDR3 has 16 amino acids. CDR3 DNA: TGCGCCAGCAGCCCTGGTAGCGGGAGGTCCTACAATGAGCAGTTCTTC. It is translated as CASSPGSGRSYNEQFF.

The rearrangement links TRBV21-1 to TRBJ2-2; the table gives TRBD2 as D, unverified against the DNA. TRBV21-1 is marked as a pseudogene. CDR3 length: 19 amino acids. In DNA, the CDR3 is TGTGCCAGCAGCAAAAAGGGGGTAACTAGCGGGGCGAACACCGGGGAGCTGTTTTTT. Translated: CASSKKGVTSGANTGELFF.

The rearrangement joins TRBV5-1 to TRBJ1-4, with 7 bases identical to TRBD1. The CDR3 contains 14 residues. V shed 3 bases and J 5 bases; nucleotides not matched to a gene: 4. The V gene's germline CDR1 is SGHRS and CDR2 YFSETQ. In nucleotides, the CDR3 is TGCGCCAGCAGCTGGGGACAGCCCAATGAAAAACTGTTTTTT. Translated, it gives CASSWGQPNEKLFF.

This clone showed up just once. The chain is built from TRBV2 and TRBJ2-1, with D tentatively TRBD2 (5 bases). The V and J ends lost 7 bases and 2 bases respectively, with 18 bases between them. Germline V lookup: CDR1 SNHLY, CDR2 FYNNEI. The CDR3 has 16 residues. CDR3 residues: CASTHSPQRTYNEQFF. CDR3 DNA sequence: TGTGCCAGCACTCACTCCCCCCAGCGGACCTACAATGAGCAGTTCTTC.

The rearrangement joins TRBV27 to TRBJ2-6, with D unresolved. CDR3 length: 14 amino acids. CDR1 MNHEY and CDR2 SMNVEV come from the germline V gene (reference sequence). Deletions cut 4 bases from V and 3 bases from J, with 7 bases between. CDR3 sequence: CASSSRGGANVLTF. The CDR3 DNA is TGTGCCAGCAGTTCCCGAGGTGGGGCCAACGTCCTGACTTTC.

V and J are TRBV2 and TRBJ2-7; TRBD2 matches at 13 bases. Germline V gene sequence: CDR1 SNHLY, CDR2 FYNNEI. This CDR3 comprises 14 residues. Germline trimming cut 4 bases from V and 5 bases from J; bases unmatched to any gene: 2. This CDR3 is CASSGGTSGDEQYF. The CDR3 coding sequence is TGTGCCAGCAGTGGAGGGACTAGCGGGGACGAGCAGTACTTC.

This chain joins TRBV3-1 (or the pseudogene TRBV3-2) and TRBJ2-5, with TRBD2 matching 9 bases. Trimming at V came to 7 bases and at J to 5 bases, leaving 11 bases not matched to a gene. The CDR3 consists of 15 residues. CDR1 and CDR2 from the germline V gene are LGHDT and YNNKEL (reference sequence). The CDR3 sequence is CASKGLAGSGETQYF. The DNA of the CDR3 is TGTGCCAGCAAGGGCCTAGCGGGGAGCGGTGAGACCCAGTACTTC.

The CDR3 sequence is CASSSRLAGNTDTQYF. In nucleotides, the CDR3 is TGTGCCAGCAGCTCACGTCTAGCGGGAAACACAGATACGCAGTATTTT. The V and J genes are TRBV5-6 and TRBJ2-3; the match to TRBD2 covers 9 bases. Germline V gene sequence: CDR1 SGHDT, CDR2 YYEEEE. The CDR3 runs 16 residues. V lost 3 bases and J lost 2; bases outside the gene matches: 7.

This clone showed up just a few times. The chain links TRBV18 to TRBJ2-1; TRBD2 matches 10 bases. Germline CDR1 is KGHSH and CDR2 is LQKENI. This CDR3 spans 15 amino acids. V dropped 5 bases and J dropped 10; count of bases not matched to a gene: 11. The CDR3 loop reads CASSLAAGGDLEQFF. In DNA form, the CDR3 reads TGTGCCAGCTCATTGGCAGCGGGAGGGGATTTGGAGCAGTTCTTC.

V gene TRBV27 combines with J gene TRBJ2-7; 7 positions agree with TRBD2. CDR1 MNHEY and CDR2 SMNVEV come from the germline V gene (reference sequence). CDR3 length: 17 residues. The V segment lost 5 bases and the J segment 7 bases; nucleotides outside the gene matches: 20. CDR3 DNA sequence: TGTGCCAGCAGTGCTTGGTTCGGGGGGAAACGGATTGGAGAGCAGTACTTC. Its protein is CASSAWFGGKRIGEQYF.

The chain combines TRBV5-1 with TRBJ2-7, with a weak D call TRBD1 (6 bases). In germline, CDR1 is SGHRS, CDR2 YFSETQ. Trimming removed 5 bases from V and 2 bases from J, with 17 bases in between. The CDR3 sequence is 15 residues long. The CDR3 spells CASREDLRDTYEQYF. CDR3 coding DNA: TGCGCCAGCAGAGAAGATCTCCGGGACACCTACGAGCAGTACTTC.

The chain combines TRBV5-1 with TRBJ1-1, with D maybe TRBD1 (6 bases). Germline CDR1 and CDR2: SGHRS and YFSETQ. The ends were cut back, 6 bases at V and 4 bases at J, with 13 bases in the middle. This CDR3 spans 13 amino acids. CDR3 coding DNA: TGCGCCAGCACATCTCAAGGGGGCACTGAAGCTTTCTTT. It yields the protein CASTSQGGTEAFF.

The rearrangement joins TRBV6-5 to TRBJ1-1; TRBD1 matches at 7 bases. Germline trimming cut 5 bases from V and 7 bases from J; bases unmatched to any gene: 7. Germline V gene sequence: CDR1 MNHEY, CDR2 SVGAGI. The CDR3 length is 13 residues. The CDR3 region has the DNA TGTGCCAGCAGTAAAACCGGGACAGTTGAAGCTTTCTTT. Translating it yields CASSKTGTVEAFF.

The chain combines TRBV19 with TRBJ2-2; D ambiguous. The CDR3 totals 15 residues. Trimming shortened V by 3 bases and J by 0 bases, and 8 bases separated the two germline ends. Germline lookup yields CDR1 LNHDA and CDR2 SQIVND (reference sequence). The CDR3 protein is CASSILQPNTGELFF. The CDR3 nucleotides are TGTGCCAGTAGTATCTTACAACCGAACACCGGGGAGCTGTTTTTT.

This chain links TRBV6-5 with TRBJ1-5, with D perhaps TRBD1 (5 bases). The CDR3 length is 13 residues. V shed 5 bases and J shed 6 bases, with 11 bases lying between them. From germline, CDR1 is MNHEY and CDR2 SVGAGI. CDR3 residues: CASSQSQGQPQHF. In DNA, the CDR3 is TGTGCCAGCAGTCAATCTCAGGGTCAGCCCCAGCATTTT.

This clone was seen only once. The V gene is TRBV21-1, the J gene TRBJ2-4; the table names TRBD1, a call not compared with the DNA. TRBV21-1 is designated a pseudogene. The CDR3 covers 20 residues. CDR3 region: CASSKDWGAGGRLAKNIQYF. The CDR3 nucleotides read TGTGCCAGCAGCAAAGATTGGGGTGCAGGGGGCCGCCTAGCCAAAAACATTCAGTACTTC.

This chain uses TRBV6-5 with TRBJ2-3, with 9 bases matching TRBD2. Germline values: CDR1 MNHEY, CDR2 SVGAGI. Trimming cost V 5 bases and J 5 bases; bases outside gene matches: 5. The CDR3 runs 14 residues. The CDR3 nucleotides are TGTGCCAGCAGTAATCGACTAGCGGAAGATACGCAGTATTTT. It yields the protein CASSNRLAEDTQYF.

Comment on this clone: The same CDR3 also results from other DNA sequences found in this sample. V gene TRBV3-1 (or the pseudogene TRBV3-2) combines with J gene TRBJ2-5, with 7 bases fitting TRBD2. CDR3 size: 12 residues. Trimming took 4 bases from V and 4 from J; bases not matched to a gene: 0. In germline, CDR1 is LGHDT, CDR2 YNNKEL (reference sequence). The CDR3 DNA sequence: TGTGCCAGCAGCCCGGGGGGAGAGACCCAGTACTTC. It is translated as CASSPGGETQYF.

The rearrangement links TRBV5-6 to TRBJ1-3, with 7 bases identical to TRBD1. Germline V gene data show CDR1 as SGHDT and CDR2 as YYEEEE. V was clipped by 4 bases and J by 3 bases; unmatched bases: 10. The CDR3 is 16 residues long. Here the CDR3 reads CASSPRVDRDGNTIYF. The CDR3 bases are TGTGCCAGCAGCCCGCGCGTCGACAGGGATGGAAACACCATATATTTT. The full variable domain, with the rest looked up from reference TRBV5-6 and TRBJ1-3, is DAGVTQSPTHLIKTRGQQVTLRCSPKSGHDTVSWYQQALGQGPQFIFQYYEEEERQRGNFPDRFSGHQFPNYSSELNVNALLLGDSALYLCASSPRVDRDGNTIYFGEGSWLTVV.

The chain joins TRBV4-1 to TRBJ2-7, with no clear D. Germline-derived CDR1 and CDR2 are MGHRA and YSYEKL. This CDR3 spans 13 amino acids. Trimming shortened V by 2 bases and J by 5 bases, and 10 bases separated the two germline ends. The CDR3 loop is CASSQSLGDEQYF. CDR3 coding DNA: TGCGCCAGCAGCCAATCCCTGGGCGACGAGCAGTACTTC.

The chain links TRBV28 to TRBJ1-1; D is unresolved. Trimming removed 8 bases from V and 2 bases from J, with 9 bases in between. Germline V gene lookup returns CDR1 MDHEN and CDR2 SYDVKM. The CDR3 is 12 residues long. The CDR3 region is CASHTFNTEAFF. DNA of the CDR3: TGTGCCAGCCACACGTTTAACACTGAAGCTTTCTTT.